This T cell receptor beta chain was recorded in a study of identifying expanded T cells in peripheral blood. This clone turned up a few times. Assay used: immunoSEQ multiplex PCR; TCRdb lists only in-frame clones, some missing. The sample has about 58,000 clones, roughly nine tenths seen once. The CDR3 loop spans 18 amino acids. Germline loops: CDR1 SGHDT, CDR2 YYEEEE. The V end was cut by 3 bases, the J end by 0 bases, with 16 bases between. This TCR was recovered from a person between 18 and 75 years old in good health. V usage is TRBV5-6 and J usage is TRBJ2-6; a weak D match, TRBD2 (6 bases). The source material was blood. The CDR3 region is CASSSFTGEFSGANVLTF. The CDR3 DNA reads as TGTGCCAGCAGCTCCTTTACGGGAGAATTCTCTGGGGCCAACGTCCTGACTTTC.